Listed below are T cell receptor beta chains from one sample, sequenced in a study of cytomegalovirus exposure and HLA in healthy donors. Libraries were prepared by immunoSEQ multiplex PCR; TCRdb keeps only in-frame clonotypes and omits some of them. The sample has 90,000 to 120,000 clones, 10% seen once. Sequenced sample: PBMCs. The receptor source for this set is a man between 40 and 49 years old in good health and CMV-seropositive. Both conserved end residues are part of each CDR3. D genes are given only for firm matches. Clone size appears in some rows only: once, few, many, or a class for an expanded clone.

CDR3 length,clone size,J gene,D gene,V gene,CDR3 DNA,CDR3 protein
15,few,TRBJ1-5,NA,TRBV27,TGTGCCAGCAGTTTAAGGTCCATAGCGTCTCAGCCCCAGCATTTT,CASSLRSIASQPQHF
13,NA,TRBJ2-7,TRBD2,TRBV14,TGTGCCAGCAGCCTCGGACCGGGGGGTGAGCAGTACTTC,CASSLGPGGEQYF
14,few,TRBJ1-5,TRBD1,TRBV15,TGTGCCACCAGCAGGCCCACAGGGGATCAGCCCCAGCATTTT,CATSRPTGDQPQHF
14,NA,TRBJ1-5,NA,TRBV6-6,TGTGCCAGCAGTTACTCTTATAGCAATCAGCCCCAGCATTTT,CASSYSYSNQPQHF
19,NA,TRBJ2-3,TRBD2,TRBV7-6,TGTGCCAGCAGCTTCTCGATCCCCACGGCTAGCGGATCCACAGATACGCAGTATTTT,CASSFSIPTASGSTDTQYF
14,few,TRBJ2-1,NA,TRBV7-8,TGTGCCAGCAGATCTAGACAGGCCTACAATGAGCAGTTCTTC,CASRSRQAYNEQFF
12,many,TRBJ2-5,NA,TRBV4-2,TGTGCCAGCAGCCAAAACAGGGAGACCCAGTACTTC,CASSQNRETQYF
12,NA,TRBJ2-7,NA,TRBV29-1,TGCAGCGTTATCGAGTCTTCTTCGGGGCAGTACTTC,CSVIESSSGQYF
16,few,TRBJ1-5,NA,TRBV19,TGTGCCAGTAGTTTTCGCCGGGGGAGAGAGCGTCAGCCCCAGCATTTT,CASSFRRGRERQPQHF
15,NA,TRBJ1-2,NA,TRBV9,TGTGCCAGCAGCGTAGGGGCAGACCCTAACTATGGCTACACCTTC,CASSVGADPNYGYTF
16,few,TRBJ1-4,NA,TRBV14,TGTGCCAGCAGCCGAAGAAGGGGCCGCCTGGATGAAAAACTGTTTTTT,CASSRRRGRLDEKLFF
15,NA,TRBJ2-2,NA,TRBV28,TGTGCCAGCATCAACTCAGCCGGGGGAACCGGGGAGCTGTTTTTT,CASINSAGGTGELFF
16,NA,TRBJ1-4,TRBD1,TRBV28,TGTGCCAGCAGTCTCCGACAGGGGGCTGTTAATGAAAAACTGTTTTTT,CASSLRQGAVNEKLFF
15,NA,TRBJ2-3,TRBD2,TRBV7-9,TGTGCCAGCAGCTTAACTAGCGGGATCAAGGATACGCAGTATTTT,CASSLTSGIKDTQYF
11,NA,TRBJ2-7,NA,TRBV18,TGTGCCAGCTCACTCGAGTACGAGCAGTACTTC,CASSLEYEQYF
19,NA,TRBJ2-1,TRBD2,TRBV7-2,TGTGCCAGCAGCTTAAGTCTAACTAGCGGGAGGAGGTCCTACAATGAGCAGTTCTTC,CASSLSLTSGRRSYNEQFF
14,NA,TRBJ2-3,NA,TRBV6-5,TGTGCCAGCAGTTGGGAGGACGGCACAGATACGCAGTATTTT,CASSWEDGTDTQYF
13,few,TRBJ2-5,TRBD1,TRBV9,TGTGCCAGCAGCGCAGGGGGCGGAGGGACCCAGTACTTC,CASSAGGGGTQYF
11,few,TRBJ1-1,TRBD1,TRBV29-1,TGCAGCTCCCTAACAGGGGATGTTGCTTTCTTT,CSSLTGDVAFF
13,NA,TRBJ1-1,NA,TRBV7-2,TGTGCCAGCAGCTCCACCCGGGGCACTGAAGCTTTCTTT,CASSSTRGTEAFF
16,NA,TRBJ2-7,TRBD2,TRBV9,TGTGCCAGCAGCGTAGGTAGCGGGACCAGCTCCTACGAGCAGTACTTC,CASSVGSGTSSYEQYF
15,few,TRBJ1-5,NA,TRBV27,TGTGCCAGCAGTCCAGGAAGACGTCCCGGGGGGCCCCAGCATTTT,CASSPGRRPGGPQHF
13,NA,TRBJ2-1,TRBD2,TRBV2,TGTGCCAGCAGGCTAGCGGGAGCCCATGAGCAGTTCTTC,CASRLAGAHEQFF
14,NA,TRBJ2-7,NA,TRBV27,TGTGCCAGCAGCTTCCGTAGCGGCGGCTACGAGCAGTACTTC,CASSFRSGGYEQYF
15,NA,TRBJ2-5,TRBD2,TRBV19,TGTGCCAGTAGTATAACCCTAGCGGGCCGGGAAACCCAGTACTTC,CASSITLAGRETQYF
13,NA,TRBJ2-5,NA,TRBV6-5,TGTGCCAGCAGTTACTCGGGCTGGGAGACCCAGTACTTC,CASSYSGWETQYF
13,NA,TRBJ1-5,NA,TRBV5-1,TGCGCCAGCAGCTTGGAAGGGGTTCAGCCCCAGCATTTT,CASSLEGVQPQHF
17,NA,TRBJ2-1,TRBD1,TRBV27,TGTGCCAGCAGTTTATCCGGGACAGGGGGCAGGCTCAGTGAGCAGTTCTTC,CASSLSGTGGRLSEQFF
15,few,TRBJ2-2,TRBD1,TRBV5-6,TGTGCCAGCAGCCCTCCGGGACAGATAACCGGGGAGCTGTTTTTT,CASSPPGQITGELFF
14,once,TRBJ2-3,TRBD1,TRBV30,TGTGCCTGGAGGACAGGGAGAAACACAGATACGCAGTATTTT,CAWRTGRNTDTQYF
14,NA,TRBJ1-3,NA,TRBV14,TGTGCCAGCAGCCAAGTCACAGGTGGAAACACCATATATTTT,CASSQVTGGNTIYF
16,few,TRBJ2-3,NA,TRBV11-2,TGTGCCAGCAGTAAAGCTTATTTCGGGGAATTAGATACGCAGTATTTT,CASSKAYFGELDTQYF
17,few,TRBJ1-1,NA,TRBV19,TGTGCCAGTAGTATAGGGCGGGGATCATTCGTGAACACTGAAGCTTTCTTT,CASSIGRGSFVNTEAFF
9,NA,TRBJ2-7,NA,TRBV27,TGTGCCAGCATGGCCGAGCAGTACTTC,CASMAEQYF
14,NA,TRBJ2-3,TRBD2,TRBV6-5,TGTGCCAGCAGTACTAGCGGGAGTGGTAATACGCAGTATTTT,CASSTSGSGNTQYF
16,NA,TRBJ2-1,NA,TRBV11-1,TGTGCCAGCAGTTCCTTTCCGCGGCGCTCCTACAATGAGCAGTTCTTC,CASSSFPRRSYNEQFF